Detailed here is one T cell receptor beta chain. The sample comes from a study of blood T cells in healthy people across ages. The CDR3 is made up of 15 amino acids. V was pared by 6 bases and J by 5 bases, with 19 bases between. The germline gives CDR1 SSHAT, CDR2 FNYEAQ (reference sequence). Together with a sample-barcoded 5' primer, a J-beta primer mix was included in a second PCR lasting roughly 7 to 11 cycles. From the 5' RACE reads, TCRdb called clonotypes with MiXCR, one entry per CDR3 protein. The table records more than 1,400,000 distinct CDR3 sequences, approximately 40% of them present only once. Total RNA amounts of at least 6 micrograms were extracted per sample.

Sequencing was carried out using blood. The TCR originated in a woman younger than 30 in good health. The chain uses TRBV7-7 and TRBJ2-5; D tentatively reads TRBD1 or TRBD2 (6 bases each). The CDR3 loop is CASRPPGADWETQYF. DNA for the CDR3: TGTGCCAGCAGACCTCCGGGGGCAGATTGGGAGACCCAGTACTTC.